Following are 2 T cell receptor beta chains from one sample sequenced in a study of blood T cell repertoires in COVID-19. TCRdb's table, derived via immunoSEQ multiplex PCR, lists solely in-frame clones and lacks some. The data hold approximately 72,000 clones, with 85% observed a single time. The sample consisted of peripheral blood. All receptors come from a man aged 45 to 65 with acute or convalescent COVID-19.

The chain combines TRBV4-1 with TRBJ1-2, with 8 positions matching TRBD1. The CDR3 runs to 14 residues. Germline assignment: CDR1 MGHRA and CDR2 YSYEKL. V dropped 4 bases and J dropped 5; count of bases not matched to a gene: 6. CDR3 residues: CASSPGQGWYGYTF. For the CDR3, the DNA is TGCGCCAGCAGCCCTGGACAGGGTTGGTATGGCTACACCTTC.

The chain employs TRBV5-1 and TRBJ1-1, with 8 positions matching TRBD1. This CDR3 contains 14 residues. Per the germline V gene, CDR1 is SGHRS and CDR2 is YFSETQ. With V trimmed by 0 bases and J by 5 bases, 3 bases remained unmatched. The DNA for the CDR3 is TGCGCCAGCAGCTTGGGCAGGGGGCGGACTGAAGCTTTCTTT. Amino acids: CASSLGRGRTEAFF.